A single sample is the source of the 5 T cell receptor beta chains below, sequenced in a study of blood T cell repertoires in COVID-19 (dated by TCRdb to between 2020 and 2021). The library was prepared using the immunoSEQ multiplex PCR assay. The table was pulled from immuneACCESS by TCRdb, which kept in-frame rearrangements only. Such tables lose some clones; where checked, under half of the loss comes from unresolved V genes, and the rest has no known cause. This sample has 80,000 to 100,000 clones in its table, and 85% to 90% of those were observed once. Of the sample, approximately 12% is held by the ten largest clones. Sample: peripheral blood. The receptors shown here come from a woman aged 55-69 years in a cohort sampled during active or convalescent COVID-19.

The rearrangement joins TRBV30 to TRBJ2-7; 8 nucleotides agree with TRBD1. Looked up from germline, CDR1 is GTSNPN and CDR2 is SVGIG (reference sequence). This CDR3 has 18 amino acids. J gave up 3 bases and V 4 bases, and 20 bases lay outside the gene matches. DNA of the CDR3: TGTGCCTGGAATAAGTTCCCAACCCATCGGACAGGGAGCTACGAGCAGTACTTC. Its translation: CAWNKFPTHRTGSYEQYF.

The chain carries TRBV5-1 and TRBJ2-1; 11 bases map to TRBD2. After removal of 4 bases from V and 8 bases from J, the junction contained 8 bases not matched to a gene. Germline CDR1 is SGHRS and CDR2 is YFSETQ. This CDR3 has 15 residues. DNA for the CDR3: TGCGCCAGCAGCGTTAGCGGGAGGGTAGGTGATGAGCAGTTCTTC. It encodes CASSVSGRVGDEQFF.

The CDR3 DNA sequence: TGTGCCAGCTCACCGTCAGGGCGTGAAAAACTGTTTTTT. Its protein product is CASSPSGREKLFF. The genes are TRBV18 and TRBJ1-4; the D gene is possibly TRBD1 (5 bases). From germline, CDR1 is KGHSH and CDR2 LQKENI. Between the trimmed V and J ends, which lost 3 bases and 7 bases, there was a span of 9 bases. The CDR3 covers 13 residues.

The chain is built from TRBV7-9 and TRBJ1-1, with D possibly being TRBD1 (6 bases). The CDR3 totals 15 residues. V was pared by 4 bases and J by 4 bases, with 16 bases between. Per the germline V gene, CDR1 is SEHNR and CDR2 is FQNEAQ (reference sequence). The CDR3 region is CASSSETGGATEAFF. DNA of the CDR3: TGTGCCAGCAGCTCTGAGACCGGGGGGGCCACTGAAGCTTTCTTT.

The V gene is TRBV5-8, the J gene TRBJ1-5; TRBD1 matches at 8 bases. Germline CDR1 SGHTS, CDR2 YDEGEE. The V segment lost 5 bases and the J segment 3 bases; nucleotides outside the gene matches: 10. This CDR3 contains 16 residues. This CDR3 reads CASRSRGRGHNQPQHF. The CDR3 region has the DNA TGTGCCAGCAGGTCGAGAGGCAGGGGGCACAATCAGCCCCAGCATTTT.